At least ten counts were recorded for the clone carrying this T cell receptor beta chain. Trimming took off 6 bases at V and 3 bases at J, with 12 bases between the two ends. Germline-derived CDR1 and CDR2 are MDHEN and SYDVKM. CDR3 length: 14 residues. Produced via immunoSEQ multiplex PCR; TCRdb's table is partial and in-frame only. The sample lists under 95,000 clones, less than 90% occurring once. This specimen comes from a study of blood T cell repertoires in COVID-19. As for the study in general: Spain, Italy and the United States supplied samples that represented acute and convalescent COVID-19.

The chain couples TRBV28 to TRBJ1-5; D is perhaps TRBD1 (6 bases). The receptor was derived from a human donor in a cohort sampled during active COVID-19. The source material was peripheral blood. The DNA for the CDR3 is TGTGCCAGCAGCCAAGGACAGCTCAATCAGCCCCAGCATTTT. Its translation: CASSQGQLNQPQHF.